This record concerns one TCR beta chain sequence. Antigen unknown. The CDR3 runs to 16 residues. The germline gives CDR1 SGHRS, CDR2 YFSETQ. V lost 1 base and J lost 3, with 11 bases in between. Source study methods: After removing out-of-frame reads, approximately 2.2 million distinct TCRbeta sequences remained. The method was immunoSEQ multiplex PCR; TCRdb's version includes in-frame clones alone and lacks a portion of them. Clone size and V and J calls were adopted from that table, with D and trimming inferred from the DNA. The top ten hold roughly 2% of the sample, which has 45,000 to 60,000 clones, 65% to 85% seen once. The sort gate was single viable CD3+CD4+CD8-CD45RO+ cells for memory CD4+ T cells. This specimen comes from a study of memory CD4+ T cells and cytomegalovirus serostatus. Study-level findings and limits: Of around 160 reported CMV TCRbeta sequences, 67 were found in memory CD4+ repertoires. The CMV-associated TCR signature appears largely within the CD4+ memory repertoire.

The sample was memory CD4+ T cells from blood. V and J are TRBV5-1 and TRBJ1-6; no firm D call. The clonotype was recovered from an adult in good health and CMV-seropositive. The DNA for the CDR3 is TGCGCCAGCAGCTTGAGCAGTATTGGCTATAATTCACCCCTCCACTTT. Protein: CASSLSSIGYNSPLHF.